The T cell receptor (beta chain) under discussion was sequenced for a study of shared clonotypes between healthy human individuals. CDR1 is MDHEN and CDR2 is SYDVKM in the germline V gene. This CDR3 contains 15 residues. V was pared by 2 bases and J by 4 bases, with 14 bases between. A note on this clone: Its antigen is not identified.

Regarding the study as a whole: Across a handful of donors, naive CD4 shared 5% to 6%, naive CD8 over 3%, memory CD4 2% to 2.5%, memory CD8 around 0.36%. The generation probabilities recorded for non-shared clonotypes fell below those of clonotypes shared by all four donors.

Sequencing used immunoSEQ multiplex PCR; TCRdb keeps in-frame clones, though not all of them. Seen here are around 1.5 million clones, roughly 98% observed once, and the top ten hold around 0.47%. The clonotype comes from a man between 25 and 39 years old in good health. This rearrangement joins TRBV28 to TRBJ1-1, with D perhaps matching TRBD1 (5 bases). The sequenced sample consisted of naive CD4+ T cells sorted from blood. The subset: CD45RA+ positively selected. CDR3 protein: CASSLTPREGTEAFF. The CDR3 region has the DNA TGTGCCAGCAGTTTAACCCCCAGGGAGGGCACTGAAGCTTTCTTT.